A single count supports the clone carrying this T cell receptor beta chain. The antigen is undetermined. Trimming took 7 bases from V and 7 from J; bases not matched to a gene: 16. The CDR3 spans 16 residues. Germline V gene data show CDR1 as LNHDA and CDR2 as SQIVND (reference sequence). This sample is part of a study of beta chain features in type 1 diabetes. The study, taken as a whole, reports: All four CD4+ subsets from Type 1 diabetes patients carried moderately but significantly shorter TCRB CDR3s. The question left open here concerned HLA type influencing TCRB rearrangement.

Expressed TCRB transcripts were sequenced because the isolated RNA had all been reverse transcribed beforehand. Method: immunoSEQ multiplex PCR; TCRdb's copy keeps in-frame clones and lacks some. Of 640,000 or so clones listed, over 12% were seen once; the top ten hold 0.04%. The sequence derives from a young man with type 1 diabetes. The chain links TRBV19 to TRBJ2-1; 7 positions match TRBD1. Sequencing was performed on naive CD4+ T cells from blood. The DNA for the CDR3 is TGTGCCAGTATGGGCCCGACAGGGAGTTTTGGTAATGAGCAGTTCTTC. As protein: CASMGPTGSFGNEQFF.